This T cell receptor (beta chain) was recorded in a study of long-term antiretroviral therapy in people with HIV. Treatment for all HIV-infected participants took place in the United States. Study-wide results and caveats: Specimen acquisition occurred between about 2004 and 2018, potentially under older ART regimens. Information on adherence to ART, viral resistance or therapy changes was unavailable. Controls showed broader CDR3 length ranges than did the HIV repertoires.

Survey level was the resolution at which the v3.0 immunoSEQ assay ran. Assay: immunoSEQ multiplex PCR; the TCRdb copy retains only in-frame clones and omits some. The table shows roughly 21,000 clones, with approximately 79% occurring only once. V shed 4 bases and J shed 4 bases, with 11 bases lying between them. CDR3 length equals 14 residues. Germline loops: CDR1 SGHTA, CDR2 FQGNSA. Of note for this clone: The antigen remains unidentified.

The rearrangement joins TRBV7-2 to TRBJ1-3; tentative D call: TRBD1 (6 bases). The source material was unsorted PBMCs, sampled 4.1 years after starting antiretroviral therapy. This TCR was sampled from a woman in her thirties or forties with HIV. Written as DNA, the CDR3 is TGTGCCAGCAGCTCCACAGGGTGGGGAAACACCATATATTTT. It encodes CASSSTGWGNTIYF.